This T cell receptor (beta chain) was retrieved from a study of blood T cell repertoires in COVID-19. Study in general: The analysed material was cDNA or gDNA that came from T cells, B-cell-depleted T cells, or PBMCs.

This clone was seen only once. Data came from immunoSEQ multiplex PCR; TCRdb stores just in-frame clones and leaves some out. The table records roughly 150,000 clones, approximately 79% of them present only once. Participant age was 18 to 89 years, and participants resided in about two dozen US areas. The germline V gene has CDR1 SEHNR and CDR2 FQNEAQ (reference sequence). The CDR3 is made up of 18 amino acids. V gave up 0 bases and J gave up 2 bases; unmatched junction bases: 13. The TCR sequence derives from a middle-aged man who had recovered from COVID-19. The sequencing input was PBMCs or T cells enriched from blood (not recorded which). The V gene is TRBV7-9, the J gene TRBJ2-7; 7 bases match TRBD1. DNA for the CDR3: TGTGCCAGCAGCTTAGCGGGTTCGAACAGGGGCTCTCCCTACGAGCAGTACTTC. Its protein product is CASSLAGSNRGSPYEQYF.